The rows below give T cell receptor beta chains drawn from one sample of a study of blood T cells in healthy people across ages. TCRdb independently ran MiXCR on the 5' RACE reads; one entry per CDR3 protein. The sample contains under 1,000,000 distinct CDR3 sequences, approximately 35% of which appear only once. What was sequenced was blood. The receptor source for this set is a man younger than 35 in good health. CDR3s leave out the opening cysteine and the closing phenylalanine or tryptophan.

V,J,CDR3
TRBV5-1,TRBJ2-3,ASSTQGLSTDTQY
TRBV13,TRBJ2-5,ASSLEGETQY
TRBV20-1,TRBJ2-5,SAREGGVLETQY
TRBV30,TRBJ1-6,AWRTGRSPNSPLH
TRBV6-6,TRBJ2-3,ASSYAGARTDTQY
TRBV7-2,TRBJ2-3,ASSLNFWRNGTDTQY
TRBV4-1,TRBJ2-7,ASSQDPRGAGNSYEQY
TRBV4-3,TRBJ2-2,ASSQDLLAGRVGTGELF
TRBV11-2,TRBJ2-3,ASSLTPYSTDTQY
TRBV20-1,TRBJ1-2,SATPDPLDGYT
TRBV4-1,TRBJ2-1,ASSQRTSSDEQF
TRBV20-1,TRBJ2-7,SAIGPDSYEQY
TRBV25-1,TRBJ1-6,ASSDPPQGRNSPLH
TRBV7-2,TRBJ2-3,ASSQALSGTDAQY
TRBV5-1,TRBJ2-5,ASSSGVGTGETQY
TRBV7-9,TRBJ1-4,ASSPGRRQVEKLF
TRBV5-1,TRBJ1-1,ASSLAGQGVEAF
TRBV20-1,TRBJ1-2,SARASNLAGYGYT
TRBV12-3/TRBV12-4,TRBJ1-5,ASSFWLGSNQPQH
TRBV20-1,TRBJ1-1,SARVASANTEAF
TRBV12-3/TRBV12-4,TRBJ2-1,ASSHSTWAGIATYNEQF
TRBV2,TRBJ2-7,ASTPSGVPYEQY
TRBV27,TRBJ2-3,ASPTGTEQTDTQY